These 29 T cell receptor beta chains were sequenced from one sample in a study of T cells in women clearing cervical HPV infection. Here immunoSEQ multiplex PCR was the method, and the copy in TCRdb shows in-frame clones only, minus some. This sample carries some 21,000 clones, with 2% to 3% going to the ten biggest clones. The specimen was blood buffy coat. Receptors originate from a woman aged 18 to 69 with a cervical HPV16 infection that either progressed to CIN3+ or cleared (not recorded which).

Comment on this clone: The missing CDR3 end, 3 residues past where the read stops, is filled in from the germline J gene. V gene TRBV14 combines with J gene TRBJ2-1; 7 nucleotides match TRBD2. Germline V gene data show CDR1 as SGHDN and CDR2 as FVKESK. V lost 0 bases, J lost 2 bases, and 4 bases stayed unmatched. The CDR3 has 16 residues. CDR3 sequence: CASSQEVTSPYNEQFF. The CDR3 bases that were read are TGTGCCAGCAGCCAAGAGGTGACTAGCCCCTACAATGAG.

About this clone: The observed sequence ends 3 residues before the CDR3 terminus, with the missing tail filled in from the germline J gene. The chain uses TRBV5-1 and TRBJ2-3; 8 nucleotides agree with TRBD1. V lost 0 bases to trimming and J lost 4 bases; unmatched junction nucleotides: 4. The CDR3 is 15 amino acids. From germline, CDR1 is SGHRS and CDR2 YFSETQ. CDR3 in amino acids: CASSLGQGAADTQYF. CDR3 DNA (partial): TGCGCCAGCAGCTTGGGTCAGGGGGCTGCAGATACG.

Concerning this clone: The read ends 3 residues before the CDR3 terminus; that terminus is restored from the germline J gene. The chain couples TRBV19 to TRBJ1-2; D gene ambiguous. Looked up from germline, CDR1 is LNHDA and CDR2 is SQIVND (reference sequence). The CDR3 extends over 14 amino acids. The CDR3 spells CASSWFTATDTYTF. The DNA read from the CDR3 is TGTGCCAGTAGTTGGTTCACAGCCACAGATACC. Filled out from reference TRBV19 and TRBJ1-2, the complete variable domain reads DGGITQSPKYLFRKEGQNVTLSCEQNLNHDAMYWYRQDPGQGLRLIYYSQIVNDFQKGDIAEGYSVSREKKESFPLTVTSAQKNPTAFYLCASSWFTATDTYTFGSGTRLTVV.

Remarks on this clone: The read gets to within 3 residues of the CDR3 end, and the germline J gene fills in the rest. This chain uses TRBV20-1 with TRBJ2-3, with TRBD2 matching over 13 bases. The trim removed 5 bases at V and 1 base at J, leaving 6 bases unmatched. Germline V gene data show CDR1 as DFQATT and CDR2 as SNEGSKA (reference sequence). The CDR3 loop spans 16 amino acids. The CDR3: CSALRLAGGRTDTQYF. The CDR3 DNA, read in part, is TGCAGTGCTCTAAGACTAGCGGGAGGCCGCACAGATACG.

As for this clone: One junction end disagrees with the germline gene, perhaps due to a read error. The CDR3 end is not reached by the read, which stops 3 residues before it; the germline J gene fills it in. Distinct nucleotide sequences in the sample also encode this CDR3. This chain links TRBV7-9 with TRBJ1-3; a possible D gene is TRBD1 (5 bases). This CDR3 has 14 amino acids. Looked up from germline, CDR1 is SEHNR and CDR2 is FQNEAQ (reference sequence). Incomplete CDR3 DNA: TGTGCCAGCAGGTCAGGGCTTTTTAGAAACACA. As protein: CASRSGLFRNT. From start to end, the CDR3 is CASRSGLFRNTIYF.

Details on this clone: The DNA ends 3 residues before the CDR3 does, and the rest of the CDR3 is filled in from the germline J gene. The rearrangement uses TRBV6-2 or TRBV6-3 and TRBJ1-2; 7 positions match TRBD1. There are 15 residues in the CDR3. From germline, CDR1 is MNHEY and CDR2 SVGEGT. CDR3 in amino acids: CASSPLRQGSYDYTF. Partial CDR3 DNA: TGTGCCAGCAGTCCCCTTCGACAGGGAAGCTACGAC.

About this clone: The read is 3 residues too short to cover the CDR3 end, so that end is filled in from the germline J gene. This chain connects TRBV5-1 to TRBJ2-5, with D possibly TRBD2 on 5 matching bases. CDR1 is SGHRS and CDR2 is YFSETQ in the germline V gene. Trimming pared 4 bases from V and 1 base from J, leaving 11 bases between. CDR3 size: 14 residues. The DNA read from the CDR3 is TGCGCCAGCAGCCTGGGAGTAGTCCAAGAGACC. Protein product: CASSLGVVQET. The CDR3 reads in full as CASSLGVVQETQYF.

Concerning this clone itself: The read gets to within 3 residues of the CDR3 end, and the germline J gene fills in the rest. Other DNA sequences in this specimen translate into the identical CDR3. The chain employs TRBV7-9 and TRBJ1-1, with 7 bases identical to TRBD1. Losses at the gene ends were 1 base for V and 2 bases for J; bases not matched to a gene: 1. Germline assignment: CDR1 SEHNR and CDR2 FQNEAQ (reference sequence). This CDR3 region has 14 residues. CDR3 bases read: TGTGCCAGCAGCTTAGGACAGGGTAACACTGAA. Translating it yields CASSLGQGNTE. The whole CDR3 sequence reads CASSLGQGNTEAFF.

For this clone: The read gets to within 3 residues of the CDR3 end, and the germline J gene fills in the rest. The V call is TRBV7-9, the J call TRBJ2-5; perhaps TRBD1 as D (5 bases). Germline CDR1 reads SEHNR; CDR2 reads FQNEAQ (reference sequence). The CDR3 has 15 amino acids. Trimming removed 4 bases from V and 5 bases from J, with 17 bases in between. The sequenced CDR3 bases are TGTGCCAGCAGCTCCCTCGGTCCAGGGATGGAGACC. Protein sequence: CASSSLGPGMET. In full, the CDR3 is CASSSLGPGMETQYF.

Notes on this clone: Read coverage stops 3 residues before the CDR3 terminus; the germline J gene supplies the remainder. The chain employs TRBV7-6 and TRBJ1-2, with no clear D. Germline V gene data show CDR1 as SGHVS and CDR2 as FNYEAQ. CDR3 length: 16 amino acids. CDR3 region: CASSLALASGSYDYTF. The sequenced CDR3 bases are TGTGCCAGCAGCTTAGCGTTGGCTTCAGGATCCTACGAC. The complete variable domain, with remaining parts taken from reference TRBV7-6 and TRBJ1-2, reads GAGVSQSPRYKVTKRGQDVALRCDPISGHVSLYWYRQALGQGPEFLTYFNYEAQQDKSGLPNDRFSAERPEGSISTLTIQRTEQRDSAMYRCASSLALASGSYDYTFGSGTRLTVV.

Notes on this clone: The CDR3 goes on 3 residues after the read ends, and that part is filled in from the germline J gene. The J gene is TRBJ1-2, the V gene TRBV5-4, with 8 bases matching TRBD1. The V segment lost 3 bases and the J segment 7 bases; nucleotides outside the gene matches: 8. Germline CDR1 SGHNT, CDR2 YYREEE (reference sequence). There are 14 residues in the CDR3. CDR3 DNA, as far as it was read: TGTGCCAGCAGCTCGTCCGACAGGGGAGCTGGC. Its translation is CASSSSDRGAG. The CDR3 in its entirety is CASSSSDRGAGYTF.

Partial CDR3 DNA: TGTGCCAGCAGCCCCAACTTCGACAGGAACTACGAC. It encodes CASSPNFDRNYD. In full, the CDR3 is CASSPNFDRNYDYTF. This chain joins TRBV7-3 and TRBJ1-2; weak D call: TRBD1 (6 bases). The sequence runs out 3 residues before the end of the CDR3; the remainder is reconstructed from the germline J gene. Germline loops: CDR1 SGHTA, CDR2 FQGTGA. The CDR3 is 15 residues long.

On this clone itself: The observed sequence ends 3 residues before the CDR3 terminus, with the missing tail filled in from the germline J gene. The chain is built from TRBV7-2 and TRBJ1-2, with unresolved D. The CDR3 is 14 amino acids. Germline values: CDR1 SGHTA, CDR2 FQGNSA. The CDR3 bases that were read are TGTGCCAGCAGCTTAGGGGTCCAGGTTAAAGGC. This codes for CASSLGVQVKG. The whole CDR3 is CASSLGVQVKGYTF.

Notes on this clone: The read ends 3 residues before the CDR3 terminus; that terminus is restored from the germline J gene. The V and J genes are TRBV6-2 or TRBV6-3 and TRBJ1-5; TRBD1 is a possible D gene (5 bases). The V gene lost 1 base and the J gene lost 1 base, with 11 bases spanning the gap. The CDR3 contains 16 residues. Germline V gene sequence: CDR1 MNHEY, CDR2 SVGEGT. The DNA read from the CDR3 is TGTGCCAGCAGTTACTTCGGCAGGGCAAGCAATCAGCCC. Translation gives CASSYFGRASNQP. The whole CDR3 sequence is CASSYFGRASNQPQHF.

The CDR3 reads CSATPGQGIDEQFF. The CDR3 DNA, read in part, is TGCAGTGCAACCCCGGGACAGGGGATCGATGAG. V usage is TRBV20-1 and J usage is TRBJ2-1; 10 bases map to TRBD1. Coverage ceases 3 residues before the CDR3 finishes, and the germline J gene fills in the end. V shed 6 bases, J shed 8 bases, and the junction held 10 bases outside the gene matches. The CDR3 is 14 amino acids. The germline V gene encodes CDR1 DFQATT and CDR2 SNEGSKA (reference sequence).

On this clone itself: The read is 3 residues too short to cover the CDR3 end, so that end is filled in from the germline J gene. This chain uses TRBV4-1 with TRBJ1-5, with D maybe TRBD1 (5 bases). The germline V gene encodes CDR1 MGHRA and CDR2 YSYEKL. The CDR3 spans 16 residues. V was trimmed by 4 bases and J by 5 bases, leaving 18 bases between them. CDR3 bases read: TGCGCCAGCAGCCGAGAAGAGGACGGAGGGGATCAGCCC. It yields the protein CASSREEDGGDQP. Given in full, the CDR3 is CASSREEDGGDQPQHF.

Points on this clone: The read terminates 3 residues ahead of where the CDR3 ends, so the germline J gene completes it. The V and J genes are TRBV19 and TRBJ1-2; D is uncertain. Germline CDR1 is LNHDA and CDR2 is SQIVND (reference sequence). The CDR3 length is 14 residues. The part of the CDR3 DNA that was read is TGTGCCAGTAGTGGAAGGGCTGGTTCCAATGAC. It yields the protein CASSGRAGSND. The CDR3 in full is CASSGRAGSNDYTF.

By frequency, this clone is medium-sized. The CDR3 end lies 3 residues beyond the end of the read and is filled in from the germline J gene. The chain joins TRBV19 to TRBJ2-6, with 9 positions matching TRBD1. This CDR3 has 17 amino acids. In germline, CDR1 is LNHDA, CDR2 SQIVND (reference sequence). V lost 3 bases to trimming and J lost 2 bases; unmatched junction nucleotides: 5. The CDR3 here is CASSMDRGPPGANVLTF. The DNA read from the CDR3 is TGTGCCAGTAGTATGGACAGGGGCCCTCCTGGGGCCAACGTC.

Worth noting for this clone: With the read ending 3 residues before the CDR3 end, the germline J gene is used to fill in that end. The J gene is TRBJ1-5, the V gene TRBV7-9, with 10 bases that match TRBD1. Germline loops: CDR1 SEHNR, CDR2 FQNEAQ (reference sequence). The CDR3 extends over 14 amino acids. Trimming took 5 bases from V and 6 from J; bases not matched to a gene: 4. The CDR3 loop is CASSRTGGSQPQHF. The DNA read from the CDR3 is TGTGCCAGCAGCCGGACAGGGGGGAGTCAGCCC.

Regarding this clone: The read comes to an end 3 residues before the CDR3 does, leaving the germline J gene to fill in the end. This rearrangement joins TRBV7-2 to TRBJ2-7, with TRBD1 matching 7 bases. Germline V gene data show CDR1 as SGHTA and CDR2 as FQGNSA. This CDR3 has 15 residues. The V gene end was trimmed by 5 bases and the J gene end by 5 bases; junction bases not matched to a gene: 12. The part of the CDR3 DNA that was read is TGTGCCAGCAGCCCCGGCCGGAGCGACAGGGACGAG. Translating gives CASSPGRSDRDE. Given in full, the CDR3 is CASSPGRSDRDEQYF.

On this clone: The read terminates 3 residues before the CDR3 end, so the remaining end is supplied by the germline J gene. The chain recombines TRBV18 with TRBJ1-6; D is perhaps TRBD1 (6 bases). The CDR3 has 15 residues. CDR1 and CDR2 (germline): KGHSH, LQKENI. V lost 2 bases, J lost 9 bases, and 14 bases lay in between. CDR3: CASSPSTGLGSPLHF. Incomplete CDR3 DNA: TGTGCCAGCTCACCATCGACAGGTCTTGGTTCACCC.

Concerning this clone: The CDR3 extends 3 residues past the end of the read, so its final part is completed from the germline J gene. V and J are TRBV28 and TRBJ2-5; the match to TRBD2 covers 16 bases. The CDR3 consists of 18 residues. Germline loops: CDR1 MDHEN, CDR2 SYDVKM. Germline trimming cut 3 bases from V and 1 base from J; bases unmatched to any gene: 5. The CDR3 reads CASSLGGLAGGPQETQYF. Partial CDR3 DNA: TGTGCCAGCAGTTTGGGGGGACTAGCGGGAGGGCCCCAAGAGACC.

By frequency, this clone registers medium-sized. The read terminates 3 residues ahead of where the CDR3 ends, so the germline J gene completes it. The V and J genes are TRBV10-3 and TRBJ1-4; 9 bases are a match to TRBD1. The CDR3 length is 14 residues. The ends lost 6 bases at V and 4 bases at J; junction bases unmatched: 3. The germline gives CDR1 ENHRY, CDR2 SYGVKD. Partial CDR3 DNA: TGTGCCATCAGCGGGACAGGGTTTAATGAAAAA. It is translated as CAISGTGFNEK. The full CDR3 sequence reads CAISGTGFNEKLFF.

As for this clone: Read data end 3 residues before the CDR3 end; the end is taken from the germline J gene. The chain recombines TRBV19 with TRBJ2-3; 7 bases agree with TRBD2. CDR1 LNHDA and CDR2 SQIVND come from the germline V gene (reference sequence). The CDR3 consists of 16 residues. With 7 bases clipped from V and 5 bases from J, the junction kept 15 bases outside the gene matches. CDR3 region: CASTMGGARRGDTQYF. Partial CDR3 DNA: TGTGCCAGTACCATGGGAGGGGCGCGGAGGGGAGATACG.

In the case of this clone: The observed sequence ends 3 residues before the CDR3 terminus, with the missing tail filled in from the germline J gene. V usage is TRBV19 and J usage is TRBJ1-1, with 10 nucleotides matching TRBD1. V lost 2 bases and J lost 5; bases outside the gene matches: 5. The germline V gene has CDR1 LNHDA and CDR2 SQIVND (reference sequence). The CDR3 runs 15 residues. The CDR3 loop is CASSIPDRGWTEAFF. Incomplete CDR3 DNA: TGTGCCAGTAGTATACCGGACAGGGGGTGGACTGAA.

On this clone itself: The read stops 3 residues short of the end of the CDR3; the missing end is completed from the germline J gene. This chain joins TRBV6-1 and TRBJ2-7; D might be TRBD2 (6 bases). The V end lost 4 bases, the J end lost 4 bases, and 14 bases lay between the germline ends. The CDR3 consists of 14 residues. Germline lookup yields CDR1 MNHNS and CDR2 SASEGT. The DNA read from the CDR3 is TGTGCCAGCAGTGGAAGGGGACTTGGTTACGAG. It specifies CASSGRGLGYE. The entire CDR3 protein is CASSGRGLGYEQYF.

CDR3 amino acids: CSARNFRSSGRAGELNTGELFF. Incomplete CDR3 DNA: TGCAGTGCTAGAAACTTCAGGAGTAGCGGGAGGGCCGGCGAGCTGAACACCGGGGAG. This chain connects TRBV20-1 to TRBJ2-2, with 11 bases that match TRBD2. The read finishes 3 residues shy of the CDR3 end, and the germline J gene is used to complete it. Germline lookup yields CDR1 DFQATT and CDR2 SNEGSKA (reference sequence). V trimming: 2 bases; J trimming: 1 base; junction bases outside the gene matches: 21. The CDR3 consists of 22 residues.

Frequency places this clone as medium-sized. The missing CDR3 end, 3 residues past where the read stops, is filled in from the germline J gene. This chain joins TRBV20-1 and TRBJ2-3; 9 bases fit TRBD2. Trimming at V came to 3 bases and at J to 2 bases, leaving 6 bases not matched to a gene. Germline CDR1 is DFQATT and CDR2 is SNEGSKA (reference sequence). This CDR3 is built from 15 residues. The sequenced CDR3 bases are TGCAGTGCTAGTACTACTAGCGGGTTCACAGATACG. It translates to CSASTTSGFTDT. The whole CDR3 sequence reads CSASTTSGFTDTQYF.

With regard to this clone: The read stops 3 residues short of the end of the CDR3; the missing end is completed from the germline J gene. The genes are TRBV4-1 and TRBJ2-7, with 8 bases aligning to TRBD2. CDR1 MGHRA and CDR2 YSYEKL come from the germline V gene. The V gene end was trimmed by 2 bases and the J gene end by 0 bases; junction bases not matched to a gene: 9. There are 17 residues in the CDR3. The sequenced CDR3 bases are TGCGCCAGCAGCCAAACCTTTTCTAGCGGGTCCTCCTACGAG. This sequence encodes CASSQTFSSGSSYE. The complete CDR3 reads CASSQTFSSGSSYEQYF.